The 9 T cell receptor beta chains below all came from one sample that was sequenced in a study of Graves' ophthalmopathy and Graves' hyperthyroidism. Amplified material comprised TCR beta CDR3 regions derived from RNA transcripts. Second-round multiplex PCR followed a first-round RT-PCR using HTBI primers. TCRdb fed the multiplex PCR reads into MiXCR, producing one record per CDR3 protein. In the table there are 740,000 or so distinct CDR3 sequences, approximately 40% of which are singletons. Sequencing was performed on peripheral blood. The receptors come from an adult man with Graves' ophthalmopathy.

The J gene is TRBJ2-7, the V gene TRBV9; no reliable D call. The CDR3 extends over 15 amino acids. The ends were cut back, 4 bases at V and 3 bases at J, with 17 bases in the middle. The germline V gene has CDR1 SGDLS and CDR2 YYNGEE. CDR3 DNA sequence: TGTGCCAGCAGCCAAGGGTTTTCGACACTCTACGAGCAGTACTTC. Translating gives CASSQGFSTLYEQYF.

About this clonotype itself: With a much larger clone just one base away, this may be a read error. V gene TRBV10-3 combines with J gene TRBJ1-5, with no clear D. V lost 5 bases to trimming and J lost 8 bases, with 13 bases between them. In germline, CDR1 is ENHRY, CDR2 SYGVKD. This CDR3 comprises 13 residues. The CDR3 spells CAISNEPSKPQHF. The CDR3, as DNA: TGTGCCATCAGTAACGAACCATCAAAGCCCCAGCATTTT.

The chain recombines TRBV20-1 with TRBJ1-5; 8 bases agree with TRBD1. This CDR3 region has 17 residues. The germline V gene encodes CDR1 DFQATT and CDR2 SNEGSKA (reference sequence). Trimming removed 3 bases from V and 2 bases from J; junction bases left unmatched: 12. The CDR3 DNA follows: TGCAGTGCTAGGTCCAGGTCAGGGGGCCTCGGCAATCAGCCCCAGCATTTT. Its protein product is CSARSRSGGLGNQPQHF.

This clonotype was counted once. J is TRBJ1-1 and V is TRBV7-3; the match to TRBD1 covers 9 bases. The CDR3 spans 18 residues. With V trimmed by 4 bases and J by 2 bases, 14 bases remained unmatched. Germline V lookup: CDR1 SGHTA, CDR2 FQGTGA. DNA of the CDR3: TGTGCCAGCAGCTATACAGGGACAGGGAGGGTGGGCAACACTGAAGCTTTCTTT. It translates to CASSYTGTGRVGNTEAFF.

This clonotype was detected ten times or more. This chain connects TRBV10-3 to TRBJ2-5, with TRBD1 identical over 9 bases. Trimming took 0 bases from V and 2 from J; bases not matched to a gene: 7. This CDR3 is built from 17 residues. CDR1 and CDR2 from the germline V gene are ENHRY and SYGVKD. In DNA form, the CDR3 reads TGTGCCATCAGTGAGTCGACAGGGGGATACGGTCAAGAGACCCAGTACTTC. It translates to CAISESTGGYGQETQYF.

This clonotype showed up many times. The rearrangement joins TRBV19 to TRBJ1-5; the D gene is possibly TRBD1 (5 bases). CDR3 length: 15 residues. The V gene lost 9 bases and the J gene lost 0 bases, with 15 bases spanning the gap. The germline gives CDR1 LNHDA, CDR2 SQIVND (reference sequence). The DNA of the CDR3 is TGTGCCAGCCAATCGGGGGGGGATAGCAATCAGCCCCAGCATTTT. This encodes CASQSGGDSNQPQHF.

For this clonotype: An end of the junction does not agree with germline; a read error may underlie this. The chain recombines TRBV2 with TRBJ1-2; 12 bases align to TRBD1. Germline V gene lookup returns CDR1 SNHLY and CDR2 FYNNEI. The CDR3 consists of 15 residues. The CDR3 loop reads CASSQGTGGFYGYTF. CDR3 nucleotides: TGCGCCAGCAGCCAAGGGACAGGGGGCTTCTATGGCTACACCTTC.

This chain links TRBV6-1 with TRBJ1-1; D unclear. This CDR3 has 13 amino acids. The ends were cut back, 4 bases at V and 3 bases at J, with 9 bases in the middle. Germline CDR1 and CDR2: MNHNS and SASEGT. The CDR3 coding sequence is TGTGCCAGCAGTGCGTCGGGCTACACTGAAGCTTTCTTT. It translates to CASSASGYTEAFF.

J is TRBJ1-1 and V is TRBV7-3; 11 bases match TRBD1. The trim removed 5 bases at V and 5 bases at J, leaving 4 bases unmatched. The CDR3 runs 14 residues. Germline V gene sequence: CDR1 SGHTA, CDR2 FQGTGA. The CDR3 reads CASSDGQGATEAFF. CDR3 DNA sequence: TGTGCCAGCAGCGACGGACAGGGGGCAACTGAAGCTTTCTTT.